The TCR beta chain described here comes from a study of blood T cell repertoires in COVID-19. Study-wide background: PBMCs, B-cell-depleted T cells, or T cells were the source of the cDNA or gDNA that made up the material.

Source study methods: Scientists estimated how many nucleated cells there were by amplifying reference gene primers. The method was immunoSEQ multiplex PCR; TCRdb's version includes in-frame clones alone and lacks a portion of them. The V and J calls and clone size are taken from that table; D and trimming were inferred from the DNA. The table shows around 64,000 clones, with approximately 70% occurring only once. This study enrolled people aged roughly 18 to 90 from about two dozen US geographic areas. From germline, CDR1 is SQVTM and CDR2 ANQGSEA. The CDR3 length is 12 residues. V was trimmed by 6 bases and J by 1 base, leaving 10 bases between them.

V and J are TRBV29-1 and TRBJ2-7; D not resolved. The clonotype was recovered from a woman aged 55 to 70 who had been exposed to COVID-19. The specimen sequenced was PBMCs or T cells enriched from blood (not recorded which). CDR3 residues: CSVAAESYEQYF. As DNA, the CDR3 is TGCAGCGTCGCGGCCGAATCCTACGAGCAGTACTTC.